This T cell receptor (beta chain) was identified during a study of metastatic and nonmetastatic thyroid tumors. Trimming removed 5 bases from V and 4 bases from J, with 9 bases in between. This CDR3 has 14 amino acids. Germline CDR1 and CDR2: SGHTA and FQGNSA. Among the patients, none had received any treatment before thyroid surgery. Ten or more counts support this clone. Using MiXCR, TCRdb reanalyzed the PCR reads. The data show 17,000 or so clones, 25% to 30% seen once. The sequenced material came from tumor tissue. This receptor was obtained from a female donor with papillary thyroid cancer or a benign thyroid nodule (not recorded which). Some clones in this sample may be carry-over from other donors' samples. The chain uses TRBV7-2 and TRBJ2-6; D unresolved. Here the CDR3 DNA reads TGTGCCAGCAGCCCCATAGTCGGGGCCAACGTCCTGACTTTC. This sequence encodes CASSPIVGANVLTF.